This is a list of T cell receptor beta chains from one sample in a study of T-cell reconstitution after alpha-beta-depleted transplantation in children. TCRdb passed the PCR reads through MiXCR, listing each CDR3 protein once. This table has approximately 20,000 distinct CDR3 sequences, 10% to 15% appearing once. Sequencing was performed on PBMCs, mostly from graft donor cells, taken 60 days after TCRalphabeta/CD19-depleted stem cell transplant. Receptors were obtained from a female patient between 2 and 10 years old who had a stem cell transplant for congenital amegakaryocytic thrombocytopenia, so the T cells may come from the graft donor. Each CDR3 is given with its conserved first and last residue. Each record gives: D gene, clone size, J gene, V gene, CDR3 DNA, CDR3 protein. D genes are given only for firm matches. Clone size is stated in some rows and not others, as once, few, many or a class when expanded.

d_gene: -
abundance: many
j_gene: TRBJ1-1
v_gene: TRBV7-9
CDR3nt: TGTGCCAGCAGCTTAGGCTTCCGGGGGAACACTGAAGCTTTCTTT
CDR3aa: CASSLGFRGNTEAFF

d_gene: TRBD1
abundance: many
j_gene: TRBJ2-2
v_gene: TRBV10-3
CDR3nt: TGTGCCATCAGGAATGAAGGGACAGGGGAGACCGGGGAGCTGTTTTTT
CDR3aa: CAIRNEGTGETGELFF

d_gene: TRBD2
abundance: many
j_gene: TRBJ2-5
v_gene: TRBV12-3/TRBV12-4
CDR3nt: TGTGCCAGCAGTTTGGTAGCGGGAGGCCAGGGGGTGACCCAGTACTTC
CDR3aa: CASSLVAGGQGVTQYF

d_gene: -
abundance: -
j_gene: TRBJ1-1
v_gene: TRBV20-1
CDR3nt: TGCAGTGCGAGCAGGGGACAAGATGAAGCTTTCTTT
CDR3aa: CSASRGQDEAFF

d_gene: TRBD2
abundance: once
j_gene: TRBJ2-1
v_gene: TRBV20-1
CDR3nt: TGCAGTGCGGGAGCGGGACCAAGGGTCAATGAGCAGTTCTTC
CDR3aa: CSAGAGPRVNEQFF

d_gene: TRBD2
abundance: once
j_gene: TRBJ2-1
v_gene: TRBV3-1
CDR3nt: TGTGCCTGCTGCCAGCAGCGGGGGGTCCCGAGCTCCTACAATGAGCAGTTCTTC
CDR3aa: CACCQQRGVPSSYNEQFF

d_gene: -
abundance: large
j_gene: TRBJ2-5
v_gene: TRBV20-1
CDR3nt: TGCAGTGCTCGGATTCAAGAGACCCAGTACTTC
CDR3aa: CSARIQETQYF

d_gene: -
abundance: -
j_gene: TRBJ2-1
v_gene: TRBV12-3/TRBV12-4
CDR3nt: TGTGCCAGCAGCTCCTTAAGCGTCTCCTACAATGAGCAGTTCTTC
CDR3aa: CASSSLSVSYNEQFF

d_gene: -
abundance: many
j_gene: TRBJ2-3
v_gene: TRBV28
CDR3nt: TGTGCCAGCAGTTTCCTGAACACAGATACGCAGTATTTT
CDR3aa: CASSFLNTDTQYF

d_gene: -
abundance: many
j_gene: TRBJ2-5
v_gene: TRBV5-1
CDR3nt: TGCGCCAGCAGCTTGGTCGCATTCGATGTCCTCACCCAAGAGACCCAGTACTTC
CDR3aa: CASSLVAFDVLTQETQYF

d_gene: TRBD2
abundance: many
j_gene: TRBJ2-5
v_gene: TRBV5-1
CDR3nt: TGCGCCAGCAGCCCCGGGGGGGCGGAGGAGACCCAGTACTTC
CDR3aa: CASSPGGAEETQYF

d_gene: -
abundance: many
j_gene: TRBJ1-5
v_gene: TRBV5-4
CDR3nt: TGTGCCAGCAGCTTGGACGGCAATCAGCCCCAGCATTTT
CDR3aa: CASSLDGNQPQHF

d_gene: -
abundance: many
j_gene: TRBJ2-3
v_gene: TRBV7-6
CDR3nt: TGTGCCAGCAGGTCCGGGACCCACACAGATACGCAGTATTTT
CDR3aa: CASRSGTHTDTQYF

d_gene: -
abundance: many
j_gene: TRBJ2-1
v_gene: TRBV20-1
CDR3nt: TGCAGTGCTAGCGGTCCCGGTTTGGGTGAGCAGTTCTTC
CDR3aa: CSASGPGLGEQFF

d_gene: TRBD2
abundance: -
j_gene: TRBJ2-5
v_gene: TRBV7-9
CDR3nt: TGTGCCAGCAGCTTAGGTCTCCTAGCGGGAGGCCAAGAGACCCAGTACTTC
CDR3aa: CASSLGLLAGGQETQYF

d_gene: -
abundance: many
j_gene: TRBJ2-5
v_gene: TRBV5-1
CDR3nt: TGCGCCAGCAGCAAGACAGCCACCATAGGGGTAGAGACCCAGTACTTC
CDR3aa: CASSKTATIGVETQYF

d_gene: -
abundance: many
j_gene: TRBJ1-1
v_gene: TRBV20-1
CDR3nt: TGCAGTGCTCCACAGGGAGACACTGAAGCTTTCTTT
CDR3aa: CSAPQGDTEAFF

d_gene: TRBD1
abundance: medium-sized
j_gene: TRBJ2-2
v_gene: TRBV5-1
CDR3nt: TGCGCCAGCAGTGACCGGACAGGCGAGACCGGGGAGCTGTTTTTT
CDR3aa: CASSDRTGETGELFF

d_gene: -
abundance: many
j_gene: TRBJ2-1
v_gene: TRBV20-1
CDR3nt: TGCAGTGCTAGAGACGGGCCCCACAATGAGCAGTTCTTC
CDR3aa: CSARDGPHNEQFF

d_gene: TRBD2
abundance: many
j_gene: TRBJ2-1
v_gene: TRBV9
CDR3nt: TGTGCCAGCAGCGTAGGGTACCGGACTAGCGGGAGCAGAGCATCCTACAATGAGCAGTTCTTC
CDR3aa: CASSVGYRTSGSRASYNEQFF

d_gene: -
abundance: -
j_gene: TRBJ1-5
v_gene: TRBV30
CDR3nt: TGTGCCTGGTCGAGGTCACTAAGGAATCAGCCCCAGCATTTT
CDR3aa: CAWSRSLRNQPQHF

d_gene: -
abundance: many
j_gene: TRBJ2-1
v_gene: TRBV12-3/TRBV12-4
CDR3nt: TGTGCCAGCAGTTGGGTGTTTGGGCAGGGACCCTACAATGAGCAGTTCTTC
CDR3aa: CASSWVFGQGPYNEQFF

d_gene: -
abundance: medium-sized
j_gene: TRBJ2-1
v_gene: TRBV20-1
CDR3nt: TGCAGTGCTTTCCAAAGTTATGATGAGCAGTTCTTC
CDR3aa: CSAFQSYDEQFF

d_gene: -
abundance: many
j_gene: TRBJ1-5
v_gene: TRBV7-9
CDR3nt: TGTGCCAGCAGCTTAGGGACAAATCAGCCCCAGCATTTT
CDR3aa: CASSLGTNQPQHF

d_gene: -
abundance: many
j_gene: TRBJ2-1
v_gene: TRBV29-1
CDR3nt: TGCAGCGTTGAAGACCGCACGAGGAGCTCCCTTTACAATGAGCAGTTCTTC
CDR3aa: CSVEDRTRSSLYNEQFF

d_gene: -
abundance: many
j_gene: TRBJ2-2
v_gene: TRBV29-1
CDR3nt: TGCAGCGTTGAATATTCTACCGGGGAGCTGTTTTTT
CDR3aa: CSVEYSTGELFF

d_gene: -
abundance: -
j_gene: TRBJ1-2
v_gene: TRBV25-1
CDR3nt: TGTGCCAGCAGTGCCGGGGGGGGAGTTGGCTACACCTTC
CDR3aa: CASSAGGGVGYTF

d_gene: -
abundance: many
j_gene: TRBJ2-5
v_gene: TRBV5-5
CDR3nt: TGTGCCAGCAGCTTAGGGCTAGTACAAGAGACCCAGTACTTC
CDR3aa: CASSLGLVQETQYF

d_gene: -
abundance: many
j_gene: TRBJ2-7
v_gene: TRBV28
CDR3nt: TGTGCCAGCACCCCCTTGGGCCGGGGGATGTCCTACGAGCAGTACTTC
CDR3aa: CASTPLGRGMSYEQYF

d_gene: -
abundance: large
j_gene: TRBJ1-2
v_gene: TRBV9
CDR3nt: TGTGCCAGCAGCGTGGGGGGCGACTATGGCTACACCTTC
CDR3aa: CASSVGGDYGYTF

d_gene: -
abundance: many
j_gene: TRBJ1-1
v_gene: TRBV29-1
CDR3nt: TGCAGCGTAGGTCCGGGACACAGGAACACTGAAGCTTTCTTT
CDR3aa: CSVGPGHRNTEAFF

d_gene: -
abundance: many
j_gene: TRBJ2-7
v_gene: TRBV20-1
CDR3nt: TGCAGTGCGGATCGTCGGGAGCGGGTCGGGTACGAGCAGTACTTC
CDR3aa: CSADRRERVGYEQYF

d_gene: TRBD2
abundance: many
j_gene: TRBJ2-3
v_gene: TRBV13
CDR3nt: TGTGCCAGCAGCTTCCCGACTAGCGGCGATACGCAGTATTTT
CDR3aa: CASSFPTSGDTQYF

d_gene: -
abundance: many
j_gene: TRBJ1-5
v_gene: TRBV7-2
CDR3nt: TGTGCCACCACGAGGGGAATAGGGAGCAATCAGCCCCAGCATTTT
CDR3aa: CATTRGIGSNQPQHF

d_gene: TRBD2
abundance: many
j_gene: TRBJ2-1
v_gene: TRBV6-1
CDR3nt: TGTGCCAGCAGTGCGCCCGCTAGCGGGAGGGTGGATGAGCAGTTCTTC
CDR3aa: CASSAPASGRVDEQFF

d_gene: -
abundance: many
j_gene: TRBJ2-7
v_gene: TRBV11-2
CDR3nt: TGTGCCAGCAGCTGGGGCTACGAGCAGTACTTC
CDR3aa: CASSWGYEQYF

d_gene: -
abundance: -
j_gene: TRBJ2-5
v_gene: TRBV20-1
CDR3nt: TGCAGTGCTCTAGAGGGGCGAATACAAGAGACCCAGTACTTC
CDR3aa: CSALEGRIQETQYF

d_gene: -
abundance: many
j_gene: TRBJ2-1
v_gene: TRBV10-3
CDR3nt: TGTGCCATCAGTGAAGGGTGGGTTTCCTACAATGAGCAGTTCTTC
CDR3aa: CAISEGWVSYNEQFF

d_gene: -
abundance: -
j_gene: TRBJ2-1
v_gene: TRBV4-2
CDR3nt: TGTGCCATCGGCCCAGGCCTCGGCTGCAATGAGCAGTTCTTC
CDR3aa: CAIGPGLGCNEQFF

d_gene: -
abundance: many
j_gene: TRBJ2-4
v_gene: TRBV12-3/TRBV12-4
CDR3nt: TGTGCCAGCAGTCAAGGGTCAGCTAAGATAGTAGCCAAAAACATTCAGTACTTC
CDR3aa: CASSQGSAKIVAKNIQYF

d_gene: TRBD1
abundance: -
j_gene: TRBJ2-3
v_gene: TRBV12-3/TRBV12-4
CDR3nt: TGTGCCCGCAGTCTGCCCGGGACAGGGGGCTCTTCTAGCACAGATACGCAGTATTTT
CDR3aa: CARSLPGTGGSSSTDTQYF

d_gene: TRBD2
abundance: medium-sized
j_gene: TRBJ2-1
v_gene: TRBV7-8
CDR3nt: TGTGCCAGCAGGTCCATAAAAGGGGTGGGGACTAGCACCCAACAGGGCCATGAGCAGTTCTTC
CDR3aa: CASRSIKGVGTSTQQGHEQFF